The sample holds a few counts of the clone carrying this T cell receptor beta chain. Its antigen is currently unknown. These data originate in a study of T cell repertoires in cytomegalovirus infection. Study context: CMV epitopes that were recently identified and HLA-C-restricted were used alongside well-studied HLA-B-restricted ones. General study findings and limits: Frequencies of public TCR beta families were cumulated, and this identified carriers of CMV plus the relevant HLA.

From germline, CDR1 is SGHVS and CDR2 FQNEAQ. V was clipped by 3 bases and J by 0 bases, with 15 bases between them. This CDR3 comprises 17 residues. TCRdb analysed the reads with MiXCR anew, one entry per CDR3 protein. The sample lists some 350,000 distinct CDR3 sequences, approximately 35% occurring once. The source of this sequence is a human donor in good health (CMV status not recorded). Some clones in this sample may be carry-over from other donors' samples. The rearrangement links TRBV7-8 to TRBJ1-5; weak D call: TRBD1 (5 bases). This specimen consisted of cultured PBMCs, obtained from culture after CMV antigen stimulation. The CDR3 region has the DNA TGTGCCAGCAGCTTCGAGGGGCAACCGTATAGCAATCAGCCCCAGCATTTT. Translation gives CASSFEGQPYSNQPQHF.